Included here is one T cell receptor (beta chain) sequence, with context. The antigen remains undetermined. Reverse transcription of all isolated RNA meant that expressed TCRB transcripts were sequenced. Here immunoSEQ multiplex PCR was the method, and the copy in TCRdb shows in-frame clones only, minus some. Among around 160,000 clones listed, under 60% were seen once. The sample is drawn from a study of beta chain features in type 1 diabetes. Averaging approximately 0.11 L, one heparinised blood draw was given by each donor. It was via CD45RO/CCR7/CD25/CD127/CD95/CD27 that CD4+ naive, central memory, regulatory and stem cell-like memory cells were sorted. This CDR3 region has 15 residues. Germline lookup yields CDR1 SGHRS and CDR2 YFSETQ. V lost 0 bases, J lost 3 bases, and 1 base stayed unmatched. Whole-study findings and limits: The influence of HLA type on TCRB rearrangement stayed undetermined.

The sequenced material came from Tregs from blood. The chain couples TRBV5-1 to TRBJ2-3; 10 bases are shared with TRBD1. The clonotype comes from a man aged 18-30 years in good health. The CDR3 is CASSLAGQGTDTQYF. CDR3 in DNA: TGCGCCAGCAGCTTGGCGGGACAGGGGACAGATACGCAGTATTTT. Full variable domain (remainder filled in from reference TRBV5-1 and TRBJ2-3): KAGVTQTPRYLIKTRGQQVTLSCSPISGHRSVSWYQQTPGQGLQFLFEYFSETQRNKGNFPGRFSGRQFSNSRSEMNVSTLELGDSALYLCASSLAGQGTDTQYFGPGTRLTVL.